The present TCR beta chain was sequenced within a study of shared clonotypes between healthy human individuals. TCRdb's copy holds only in-frame clones and misses some; the assay was immunoSEQ multiplex PCR. This table holds 2 million to 2.5 million clones, under 97% found once. This CDR3 comprises 15 residues. V was pared by 3 bases and J by 3 bases, with 15 bases between. The V gene's germline CDR1 is MNHEY and CDR2 SMNVEV (reference sequence). The sequencing sample was made of naive CD4+ T cells sorted from blood. Noted subset: CD45RA+ positively selected. The chain links TRBV27 to TRBJ2-7; possibly TRBD1 for D (6 bases). This clonotype was obtained from a man aged 18 to 29 in good health. CDR3 in amino acids: CASSFLPRGIYEQYF. CDR3 nucleotides: TGTGCCAGCAGTTTTCTACCCAGGGGCATCTACGAGCAGTACTTC.